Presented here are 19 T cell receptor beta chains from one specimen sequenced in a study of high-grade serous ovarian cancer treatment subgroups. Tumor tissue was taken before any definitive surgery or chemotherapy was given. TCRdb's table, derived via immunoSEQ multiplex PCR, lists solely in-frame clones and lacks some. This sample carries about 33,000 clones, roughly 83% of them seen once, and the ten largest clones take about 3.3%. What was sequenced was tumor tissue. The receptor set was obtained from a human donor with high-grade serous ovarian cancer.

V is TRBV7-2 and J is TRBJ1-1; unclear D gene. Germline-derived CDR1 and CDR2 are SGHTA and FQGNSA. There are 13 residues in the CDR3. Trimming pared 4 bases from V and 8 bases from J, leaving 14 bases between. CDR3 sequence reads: CASSSTLTFEAFF. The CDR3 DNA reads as TGTGCCAGCAGCTCGACCCTTACATTCGAAGCTTTCTTT.

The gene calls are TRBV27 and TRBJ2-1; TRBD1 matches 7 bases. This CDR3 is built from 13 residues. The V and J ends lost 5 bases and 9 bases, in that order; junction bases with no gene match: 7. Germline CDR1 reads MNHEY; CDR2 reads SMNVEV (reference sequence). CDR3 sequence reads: CASSLGTDREQFF. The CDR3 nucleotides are TGTGCCAGCAGTCTCGGGACAGATCGTGAGCAGTTCTTC.

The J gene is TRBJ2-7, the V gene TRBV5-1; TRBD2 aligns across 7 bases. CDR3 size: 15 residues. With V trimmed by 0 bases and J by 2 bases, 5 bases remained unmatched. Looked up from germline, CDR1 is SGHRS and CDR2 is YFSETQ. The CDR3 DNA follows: TGCGCCAGCAGCTTGGGGGCGGGAGTCCCCTACGAGCAGTACTTC. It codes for CASSLGAGVPYEQYF.

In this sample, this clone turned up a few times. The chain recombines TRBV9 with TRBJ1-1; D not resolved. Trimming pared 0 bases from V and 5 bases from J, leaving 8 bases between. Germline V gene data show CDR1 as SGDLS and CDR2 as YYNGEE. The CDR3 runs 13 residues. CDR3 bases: TGTGCCAGCAGCGTAGTCATCGGGACTGAAGCTTTCTTT. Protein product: CASSVVIGTEAFF.

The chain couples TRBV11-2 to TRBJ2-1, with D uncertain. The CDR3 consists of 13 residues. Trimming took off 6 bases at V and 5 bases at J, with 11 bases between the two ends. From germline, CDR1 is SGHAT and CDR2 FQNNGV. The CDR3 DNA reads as TGTGCCAGCAGGGTACTTCAGGACAATGAGCAGTTCTTC. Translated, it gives CASRVLQDNEQFF.

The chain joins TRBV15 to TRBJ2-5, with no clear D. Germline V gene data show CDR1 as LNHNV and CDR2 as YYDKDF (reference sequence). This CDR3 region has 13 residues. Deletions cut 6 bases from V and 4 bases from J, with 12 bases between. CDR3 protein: CATRGTASETQYF. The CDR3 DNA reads TGTGCCACCAGAGGAACAGCCTCAGAGACCCAGTACTTC.

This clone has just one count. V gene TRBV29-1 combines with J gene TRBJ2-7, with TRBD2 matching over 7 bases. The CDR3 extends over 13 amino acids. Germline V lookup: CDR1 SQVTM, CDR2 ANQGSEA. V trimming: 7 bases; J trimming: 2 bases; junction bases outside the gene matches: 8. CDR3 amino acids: CSGSSGATYEQYF. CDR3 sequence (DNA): TGCAGCGGTTCAAGCGGGGCCACCTACGAGCAGTACTTC.

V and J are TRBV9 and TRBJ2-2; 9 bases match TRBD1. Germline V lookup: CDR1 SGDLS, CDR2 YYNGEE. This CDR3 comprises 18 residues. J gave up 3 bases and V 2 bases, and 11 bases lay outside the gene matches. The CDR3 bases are TGTGCCAGCAGCGTTAGGGACACGGGACAGGGACACACCGGGGAGCTGTTTTTT. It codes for CASSVRDTGQGHTGELFF.

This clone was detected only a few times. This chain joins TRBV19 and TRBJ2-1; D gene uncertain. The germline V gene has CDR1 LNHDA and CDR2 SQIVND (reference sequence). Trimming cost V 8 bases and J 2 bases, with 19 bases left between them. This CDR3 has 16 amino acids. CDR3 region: CASPPNGSSAYNEQFF. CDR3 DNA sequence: TGTGCCAGTCCCCCTAACGGCTCCTCCGCCTACAATGAGCAGTTCTTC.

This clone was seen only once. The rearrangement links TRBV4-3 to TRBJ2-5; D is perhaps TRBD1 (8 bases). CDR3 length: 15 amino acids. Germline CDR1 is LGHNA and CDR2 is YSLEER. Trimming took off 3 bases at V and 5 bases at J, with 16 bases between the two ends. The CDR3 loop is CASSHRLQGGETQYF. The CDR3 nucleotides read TGCGCCAGCAGCCACAGGTTACAGGGGGGGGAGACCCAGTACTTC.

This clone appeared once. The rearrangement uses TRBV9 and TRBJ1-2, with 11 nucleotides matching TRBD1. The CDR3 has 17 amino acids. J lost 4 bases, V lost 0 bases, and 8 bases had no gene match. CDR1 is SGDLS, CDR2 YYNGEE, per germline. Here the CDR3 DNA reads TGTGCCAGCAGCGTAGCTTCGGGGACAGGGGGAGGCTATGGCTACACCTTC. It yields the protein CASSVASGTGGGYGYTF.

The CDR3 region has the DNA TGTGCCAGCACTCCTACAGGGGTAGATACGCAGTATTTT. Its protein is CASTPTGVDTQYF. The chain has TRBV6-5 and TRBJ2-3; TRBD1 matches 7 bases. The V and J ends lost 7 bases and 5 bases, in that order; junction bases with no gene match: 6. The germline gives CDR1 MNHEY, CDR2 SVGAGI. CDR3 length equals 13 residues.

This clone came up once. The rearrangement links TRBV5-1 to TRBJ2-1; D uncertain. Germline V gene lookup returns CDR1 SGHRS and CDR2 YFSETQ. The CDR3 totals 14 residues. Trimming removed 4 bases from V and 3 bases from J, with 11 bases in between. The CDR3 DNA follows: TGCGCCAGCAGCCCGACCGAGTACTACAATGAGCAGTTCTTC. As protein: CASSPTEYYNEQFF.

CDR3 in amino acids: CASSLSGRKETQYF. The CDR3 DNA sequence: TGTGCCAGCAGTCTCAGCGGGCGGAAAGAGACCCAGTACTTC. The V and J genes are TRBV28 and TRBJ2-5; possible D gene TRBD2, 6 bases. The CDR3 is 14 amino acids. From germline, CDR1 is MDHEN and CDR2 SYDVKM. Trimming shortened V by 5 bases and J by 3 bases, and 13 bases separated the two germline ends. The full variable domain, with the rest looked up from reference TRBV28 and TRBJ2-5, is DVKVTQSSRYLVKRTGEKVFLECVQDMDHENMFWYRQDPGLGLRLIYFSYDVKMKEKGDIPEGYSVSREKKERFSLILESASTNQTSMYLCASSLSGRKETQYFGPGTRLLVL.

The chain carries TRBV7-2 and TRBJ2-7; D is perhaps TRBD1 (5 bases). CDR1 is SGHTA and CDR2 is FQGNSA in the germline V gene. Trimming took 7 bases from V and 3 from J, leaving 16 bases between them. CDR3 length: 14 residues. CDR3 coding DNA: TGTGCCAGCACCTCAAGGGGCGACGACTACGAGCAGTACTTC. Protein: CASTSRGDDYEQYF.

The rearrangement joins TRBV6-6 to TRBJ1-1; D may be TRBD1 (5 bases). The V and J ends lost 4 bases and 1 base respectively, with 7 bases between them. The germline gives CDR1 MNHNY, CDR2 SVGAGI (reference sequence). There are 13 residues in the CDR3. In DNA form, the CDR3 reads TGTGCCAGCAGTTCCAGGGAGAACACTGAAGCTTTCTTT. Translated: CASSSRENTEAFF.

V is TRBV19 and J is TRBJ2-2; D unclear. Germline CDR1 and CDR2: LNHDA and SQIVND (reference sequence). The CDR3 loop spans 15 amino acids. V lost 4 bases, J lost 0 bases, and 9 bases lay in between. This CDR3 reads CASSTATANTGELFF. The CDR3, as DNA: TGTGCCAGTAGTACGGCGACTGCGAACACCGGGGAGCTGTTTTTT. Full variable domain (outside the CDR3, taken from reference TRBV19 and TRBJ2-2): DGGITQSPKYLFRKEGQNVTLSCEQNLNHDAMYWYRQDPGQGLRLIYYSQIVNDFQKGDIAEGYSVSREKKESFPLTVTSAQKNPTAFYLCASSTATANTGELFFGEGSRLTVL.

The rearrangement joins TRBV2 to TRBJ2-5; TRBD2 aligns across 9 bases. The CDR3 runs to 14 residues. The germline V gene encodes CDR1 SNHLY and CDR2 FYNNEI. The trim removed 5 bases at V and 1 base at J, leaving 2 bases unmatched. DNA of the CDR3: TGTGCCAGCAGTCAGACTAGCGGCCAAGAGACCCAGTACTTC. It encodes CASSQTSGQETQYF.

DNA of the CDR3: TGTGCCAGCAGTTTAGGGGGCGGGGTCGAACGTGCCGGGGAGCTGTTTTTT. This encodes CASSLGGGVERAGELFF. This rearrangement joins TRBV27 to TRBJ2-2; possibly TRBD1 or TRBD2 for D (6 bases each). This CDR3 is built from 17 residues. V was cut by 2 bases and J by 6 bases, with 19 bases left in between. Per germline, CDR1 MNHEY and CDR2 SMNVEV (reference sequence).